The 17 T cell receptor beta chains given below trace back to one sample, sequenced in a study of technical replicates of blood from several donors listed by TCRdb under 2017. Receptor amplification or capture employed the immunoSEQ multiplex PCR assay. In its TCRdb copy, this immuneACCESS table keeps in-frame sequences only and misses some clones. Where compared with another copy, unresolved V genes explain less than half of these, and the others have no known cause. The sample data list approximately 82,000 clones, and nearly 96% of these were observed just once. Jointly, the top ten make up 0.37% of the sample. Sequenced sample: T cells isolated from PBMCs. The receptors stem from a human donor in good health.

The CDR3 nucleotides read TGCGCCAGCCAATCCCGGGGGCGGGAGCTAACCACAGATACGCAGTATTTT. It encodes CASQSRGRELTTDTQYF. The chain recombines TRBV5-1 with TRBJ2-3; TRBD2 is a possible D gene (7 bases). This CDR3 has 17 amino acids. The V end lost 7 bases, the J end lost 2 bases, and 23 bases lay between the germline ends. Germline V lookup: CDR1 SGHRS, CDR2 YFSETQ. The full variable domain, rest sourced from reference TRBV5-1 and TRBJ2-3, is KAGVTQTPRYLIKTRGQQVTLSCSPISGHRSVSWYQQTPGQGLQFLFEYFSETQRNKGNFPGRFSGRQFSNSRSEMNVSTLELGDSALYLCASQSRGRELTTDTQYFGPGTRLTVL.

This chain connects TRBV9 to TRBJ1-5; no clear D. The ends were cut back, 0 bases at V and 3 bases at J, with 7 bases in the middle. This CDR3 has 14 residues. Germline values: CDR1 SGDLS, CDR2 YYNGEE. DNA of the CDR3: TGTGCCAGCAGCGTAGGCAGCGCCAATCAGCCCCAGCATTTT. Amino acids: CASSVGSANQPQHF.

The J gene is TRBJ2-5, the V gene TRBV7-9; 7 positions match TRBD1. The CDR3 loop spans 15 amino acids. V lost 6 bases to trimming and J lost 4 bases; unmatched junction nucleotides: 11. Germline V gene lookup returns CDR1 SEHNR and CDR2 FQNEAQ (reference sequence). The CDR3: CASSQQGSGTETQYF. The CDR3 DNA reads TGTGCCAGCAGTCAACAGGGGTCAGGGACAGAGACCCAGTACTTC.

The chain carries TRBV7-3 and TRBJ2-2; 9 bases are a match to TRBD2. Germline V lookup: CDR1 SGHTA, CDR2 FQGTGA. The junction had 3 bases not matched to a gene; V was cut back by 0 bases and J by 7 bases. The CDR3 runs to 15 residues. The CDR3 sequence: CASSLTSGSIGELFF. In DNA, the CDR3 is TGTGCCAGCAGCTTAACTAGCGGGAGCATCGGGGAGCTGTTTTTT.

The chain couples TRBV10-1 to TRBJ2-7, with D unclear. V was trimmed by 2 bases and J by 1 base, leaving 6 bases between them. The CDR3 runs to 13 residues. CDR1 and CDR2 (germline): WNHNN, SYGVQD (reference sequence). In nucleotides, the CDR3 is TGCGCCAGCAGTGAGACAGAGTCCTACGAGCAGTACTTC. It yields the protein CASSETESYEQYF.

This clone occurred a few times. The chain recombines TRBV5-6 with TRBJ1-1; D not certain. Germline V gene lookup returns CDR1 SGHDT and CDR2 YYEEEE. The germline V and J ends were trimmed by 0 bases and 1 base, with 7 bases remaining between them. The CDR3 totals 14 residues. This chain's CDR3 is CASSLGRGNTEAFF. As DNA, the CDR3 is TGTGCCAGCAGCTTGGGGCGGGGGAACACTGAAGCTTTCTTT.

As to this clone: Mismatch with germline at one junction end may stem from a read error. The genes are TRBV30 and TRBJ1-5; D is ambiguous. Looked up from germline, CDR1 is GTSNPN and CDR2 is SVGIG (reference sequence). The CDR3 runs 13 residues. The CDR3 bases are TGTGTCTGGAGTGTAACACAGACCCAGCCCCAGCATTTT. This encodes CVWSVTQTQPQHF. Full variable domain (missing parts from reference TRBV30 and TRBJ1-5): SQTIHQWPATLVQPVGSPLSLECTVEGTSNPNLYWYRQAAGRGLQLLFYSVGIGQISSEVPQNLSASRPQDRQFILSSKKLLLSDSGFYLCVWSVTQTQPQHFGDGTRLSIL.

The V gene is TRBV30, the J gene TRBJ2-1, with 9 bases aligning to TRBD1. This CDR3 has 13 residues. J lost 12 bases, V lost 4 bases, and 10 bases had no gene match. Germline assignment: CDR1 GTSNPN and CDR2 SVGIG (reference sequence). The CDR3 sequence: CAWIEYRGLGQFF. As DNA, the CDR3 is TGTGCCTGGATCGAATACAGGGGGCTAGGGCAGTTCTTC.

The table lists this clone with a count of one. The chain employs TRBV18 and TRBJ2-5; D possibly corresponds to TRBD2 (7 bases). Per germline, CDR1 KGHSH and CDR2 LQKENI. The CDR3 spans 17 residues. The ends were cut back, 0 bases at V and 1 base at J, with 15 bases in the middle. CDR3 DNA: TGTGCCAGCTCACCACCGGGGGGGCCAGTAATCCAAGAGACCCAGTACTTC. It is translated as CASSPPGGPVIQETQYF.

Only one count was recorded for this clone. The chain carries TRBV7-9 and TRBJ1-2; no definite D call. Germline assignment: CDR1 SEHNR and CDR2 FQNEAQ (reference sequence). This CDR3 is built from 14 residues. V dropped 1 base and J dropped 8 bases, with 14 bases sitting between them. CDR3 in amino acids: CASSLGPLRGGYTF. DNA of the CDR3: TGTGCCAGCAGCTTAGGTCCTCTCCGCGGGGGCTACACCTTC.

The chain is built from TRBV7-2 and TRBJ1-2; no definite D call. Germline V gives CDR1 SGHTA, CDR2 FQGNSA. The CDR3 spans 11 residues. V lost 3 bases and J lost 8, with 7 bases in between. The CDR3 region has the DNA TGTGCCAGCAGCTTCTTAGAAGGCTACACCTTC. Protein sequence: CASSFLEGYTF. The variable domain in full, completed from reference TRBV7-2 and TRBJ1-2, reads GAGVSQSPSNKVTEKGKDVELRCDPISGHTALYWYRQSLGQGLEFLIYFQGNSAPDKSGLPSDRFSAERTGGSVSTLTIQRTQQEDSAVYLCASSFLEGYTFGSGTRLTVV.

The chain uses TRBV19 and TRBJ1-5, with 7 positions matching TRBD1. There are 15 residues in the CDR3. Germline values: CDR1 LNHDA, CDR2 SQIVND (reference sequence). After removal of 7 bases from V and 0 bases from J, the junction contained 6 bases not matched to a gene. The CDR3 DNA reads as TGTGCCAGTAAGGGACAGAGACATAGCAATCAGCCCCAGCATTTT. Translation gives CASKGQRHSNQPQHF.

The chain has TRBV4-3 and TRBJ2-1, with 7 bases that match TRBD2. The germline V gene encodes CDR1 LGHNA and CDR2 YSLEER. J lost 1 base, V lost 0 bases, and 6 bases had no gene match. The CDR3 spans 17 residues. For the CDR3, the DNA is TGCGCCAGCAGCCAAGAGGGCCAGCGGGGATCCTACAATGAGCAGTTCTTC. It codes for CASSQEGQRGSYNEQFF.

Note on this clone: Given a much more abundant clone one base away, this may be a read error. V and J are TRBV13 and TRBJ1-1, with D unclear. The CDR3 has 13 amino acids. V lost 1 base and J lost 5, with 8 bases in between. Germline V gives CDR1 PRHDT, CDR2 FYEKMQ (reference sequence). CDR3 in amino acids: CASSLEGGTEAFF. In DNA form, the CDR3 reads TGTGCCAGCAGCTTAGAAGGAGGAACTGAAGCTTTCTTT.

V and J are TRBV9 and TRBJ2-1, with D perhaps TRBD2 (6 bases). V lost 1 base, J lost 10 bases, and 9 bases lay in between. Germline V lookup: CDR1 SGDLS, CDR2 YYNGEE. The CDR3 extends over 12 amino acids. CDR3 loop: CASSVRRGEQFF. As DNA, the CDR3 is TGTGCCAGCAGCGTAAGGCGGGGCGAGCAGTTCTTC.

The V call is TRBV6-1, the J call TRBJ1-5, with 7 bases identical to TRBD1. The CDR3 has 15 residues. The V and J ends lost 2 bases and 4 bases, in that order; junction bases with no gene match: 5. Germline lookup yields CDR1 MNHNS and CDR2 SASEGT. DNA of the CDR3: TGTGCCAGCAGTGAATATAGGACAGGTAATCAGCCCCAGCATTTT. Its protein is CASSEYRTGNQPQHF.

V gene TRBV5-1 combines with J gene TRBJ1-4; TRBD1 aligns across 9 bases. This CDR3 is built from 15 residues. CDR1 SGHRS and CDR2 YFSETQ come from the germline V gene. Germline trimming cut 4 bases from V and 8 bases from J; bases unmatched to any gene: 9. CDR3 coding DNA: TGCGCCAGCAGCACAGGACAGGGGCCTAGGGAAAAACTGTTTTTT. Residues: CASSTGQGPREKLFF.